The rows below give T cell receptor beta chains drawn from one sample of a study of beta chain features in type 1 diabetes. Generated by immunoSEQ multiplex PCR, the TCRdb table keeps only in-frame clones and is missing some. The table has about 360,000 clones, around an eighth seen once. Sequencing was carried out using naive CD4+ T cells from blood. All receptors come from a man aged 18 to 30 in good health. Each CDR3 is given with its conserved first and last residue. D genes are given only for firm matches. Expanded clones are given a class, and other clones once, few, many or no size at all.

v_gene	j_gene	d_gene	abundance	CDR3nt	CDR3aa
TRBV7-2	TRBJ2-1	TRBD2	-	TGTGCCAGCAGCTTTTCCCCAGGGAGGGATGATGAGCAGTTCTTC	CASSFSPGRDDEQFF
TRBV9	TRBJ2-2	-	-	TGTGCCAGCAGCCCACTACAGAACACCGGGGAGCTGTTTTTT	CASSPLQNTGELFF
TRBV7-8	TRBJ2-1	-	few	TGTGCCAGCAGCTCCTCGCCCCCTAAGCGACTCTCCTACAATGAGCAGTTCTTC	CASSSSPPKRLSYNEQFF
TRBV6-6	TRBJ1-3	-	few	TGTGCCAGCAGTAACAGGGGAAACACCATATATTTT	CASSNRGNTIYF
TRBV5-6	TRBJ2-1	-	-	TGTGCCAGCAGCTTGGGGGGGGGCTCCCACAATGAGCAGTTCTTC	CASSLGGGSHNEQFF
TRBV18	TRBJ2-7	-	few	TGTGCCAGCTCACCTGCAGGGAAAGGATACGAGCAGTACTTC	CASSPAGKGYEQYF
TRBV5-4	TRBJ1-6	-	-	TGTGCCAGCAGCCTACCTAATTCACCCCTCCACTTT	CASSLPNSPLHF
TRBV4-3	TRBJ2-7	TRBD2	-	TGCGCCAGCAGCCAAGATCTAGCGGGTACCTACGAGCAGTACTTC	CASSQDLAGTYEQYF
TRBV7-9	TRBJ2-2	-	few	TGTGCCAGCAGCTTTGGCCTCAGGTACACCGGGGAGCTGTTTTTT	CASSFGLRYTGELFF
TRBV9	TRBJ2-7	TRBD1	-	TGTGCCAGCAGCCCCCGGGACAGGGGAAGCGAGCAGTACTTC	CASSPRDRGSEQYF
TRBV5-4	TRBJ2-3	TRBD2	-	TGTGCCAGCAGCGGCCGCGGCGGGAGGACAGATACGCAGTATTTT	CASSGRGGRTDTQYF
TRBV30	TRBJ1-2	-	-	TGTGCCTGGAGCCCTCAACCCAGGGGCTACACCTTC	CAWSPQPRGYTF
TRBV11-3	TRBJ2-2	-	few	TGTGCCAGCAGCTTAGCCCTGCCCGGGGACACCGGGGAGCTGTTTTTT	CASSLALPGDTGELFF
TRBV7-9	TRBJ2-1	TRBD2	-	TGTGCCAGCAGCTTAGTCGGGGCTAGCGGGGGGTACTACAATGAGCAGTTCTTC	CASSLVGASGGYYNEQFF
TRBV9	TRBJ2-1	-	-	TGTGCCAGCAGCTCCCTAAACTACAATGAGCAGTTCTTC	CASSSLNYNEQFF
TRBV18	TRBJ1-1	-	few	TGTGCCAGCTCACCACGAGAGAACACTGAAGCTTTCTTT	CASSPRENTEAFF
TRBV25-1	TRBJ2-1	TRBD2	-	TGTGCCAGCAGTGGGAACCTGGGACTAGCCAACAATGAGCAGTTCTTC	CASSGNLGLANNEQFF
TRBV28	TRBJ2-7	TRBD1	few	TGTGCCAGCAGTCGCCAACCTACAGGGGACGAGCAGTACTTC	CASSRQPTGDEQYF
TRBV7-9	TRBJ1-3	-	few	TGTGCCAGCAGCGCGACCAGGGGCCCGAGCTCTGGAAACACCATATATTTT	CASSATRGPSSGNTIYF
TRBV11-2	TRBJ1-5	-	few	TGTGCCAGCAGCTCCGCCTTAGATCAGCCCCAGCATTTT	CASSSALDQPQHF
TRBV19	TRBJ2-7	TRBD1	-	TGTGCCAGTAGGGACAGGGGAGTCTACGAGCAGTACTTC	CASRDRGVYEQYF
TRBV6-6	TRBJ2-2	-	few	TGTGCCAGCAGTTACTCGAGGGGAGGTTGGGCCGGGGAGCTGTTTTTT	CASSYSRGGWAGELFF
TRBV5-1	TRBJ2-7	-	-	TGCGCCAGCAGCGGGCGCAACCTCTCCTACGAGCAGTACTTC	CASSGRNLSYEQYF
TRBV18	TRBJ2-6	-	few	TGTGCCAGCTCACCGAAAACAGGCCCTTCTTCCGGGGCCAACGTCCTGACTTTC	CASSPKTGPSSGANVLTF
TRBV7-2	TRBJ1-2	-	few	TGTGCCAGCAGCTTCCCGCACGGTGTCTATGGCTACACCTTC	CASSFPHGVYGYTF
TRBV18	TRBJ2-7	TRBD2	few	TGTGCCAGCTCACCACGACTAGCGGGAAACTACGAGCAGTACTTC	CASSPRLAGNYEQYF
TRBV28	TRBJ1-6	-	few	TGTGCCAGCAGCATTAGGACAGACCTCACCCTCCACTTT	CASSIRTDLTLHF
TRBV7-7	TRBJ2-7	-	few	TGTGCTAGCAGCCCCATAGATCGGAGCACGGCCGAGCAGTACTTC	CASSPIDRSTAEQYF
TRBV29-1	TRBJ2-7	TRBD2	once	TGCAGCGCGGGACTAGCGGGAGACGAGCAGTACTTC	CSAGLAGDEQYF
TRBV7-3	TRBJ2-6	-	-	TGTGCCAGCAGAAAAACAGGGTCGGGGGCCAACGTCCTGACTTTC	CASRKTGSGANVLTF
TRBV5-6	TRBJ1-2	-	few	TGTGCCAGCAGCCTTAGGGCGGGAGGAGGCTACACCTTC	CASSLRAGGGYTF
TRBV15	TRBJ2-6	TRBD1	few	TGTGCCACCAGCAGAGTTTTGGACAGGGTGGTCTCTCGGGCCAACGTCCTGACTTTC	CATSRVLDRVVSRANVLTF
TRBV7-9	TRBJ2-1	-	-	TGTGCCAGCAGCTTAGACTATACACTATACAATGAGCAGTTCTTC	CASSLDYTLYNEQFF
TRBV2	TRBJ1-1	-	-	TGTGCCAGCAGTGTAACGGACACGAACACTGAAGCTTTCTTT	CASSVTDTNTEAFF
TRBV30	TRBJ2-7	-	few	TGTGCCTGGAGTAGGGGGAGCGGGGCCTACGAGCAGTACTTC	CAWSRGSGAYEQYF